This T cell receptor (beta chain) appears in the sequencing data of a study of T-cell reconstitution after alpha-beta-depleted transplantation in children. Preparation of the TCRbeta library was carried out with unique molecular identifiers. TCRdb reprocessed the PCR reads via MiXCR and lists one record per CDR3 protein. Counted here are about 290,000 distinct CDR3 sequences, 7.5% to 9% occurring once; the ten biggest clones make up approximately 8.2%. Broader study findings: The main origin of T-cell counts and diversity one year after transplant was newly produced T cells. Elevated TCRbeta diversity at day 60 was traced, in some patients, to surviving recipient T cells and thymic progenitors. Alpha-beta T cells present about two months after transplant were reported to originate from several hundred expanded graft clones.

This clonotype was counted ten times or more. Its antigen is currently unknown. Trimming stripped 4 bases from V and 5 bases from J, with 15 bases between. There are 14 residues in the CDR3. Germline-derived CDR1 and CDR2 are SGHRS and YFSETQ. The material was peripheral blood, obtained 360 days after TCRalphabeta/CD19-depleted stem cell transplant. The V and J genes are TRBV5-1 and TRBJ1-1, with a possible D match to TRBD1 (6 bases). The receptor comes from a female patient aged 2-15 years who had a stem cell transplant for Fanconi anemia, so the T cells may come from the graft donor. CDR3 protein: CASSAGAQGTEAFF. As DNA, the CDR3 is TGCGCCAGCAGCGCAGGGGCGCAAGGAACTGAAGCTTTCTTT.